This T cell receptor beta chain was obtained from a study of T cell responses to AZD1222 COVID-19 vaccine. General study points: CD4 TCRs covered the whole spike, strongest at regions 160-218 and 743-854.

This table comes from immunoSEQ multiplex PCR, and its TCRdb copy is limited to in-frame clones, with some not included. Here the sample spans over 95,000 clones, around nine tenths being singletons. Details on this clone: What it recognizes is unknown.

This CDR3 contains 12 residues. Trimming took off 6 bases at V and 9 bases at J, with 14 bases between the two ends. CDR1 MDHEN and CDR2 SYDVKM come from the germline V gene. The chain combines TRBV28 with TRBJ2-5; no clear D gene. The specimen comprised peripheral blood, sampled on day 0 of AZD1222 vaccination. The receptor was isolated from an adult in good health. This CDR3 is CASSREGSAQYF. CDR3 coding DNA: TGTGCCAGCAGCAGAGAAGGGTCGGCCCAGTACTTC.